This T cell receptor (beta chain) came from a study of cytomegalovirus exposure and HLA in healthy donors. Study-level findings and limits: An analysis was carried out later, and it reportedly showed fewer N-insertions in an Asian-associated ancestry cluster than the approximately 670-donor mean.

Points on this clone: Its antigen is not known.

PCR employed 60 Vbeta and 13 Jbeta primers. The assay was immunoSEQ multiplex PCR, and TCRdb's table has in-frame clones only and misses some. This sample has under 250,000 clones, with around 83% found just once. The CDR3 sequence is 14 residues long. V gave up 7 bases and J gave up 0 bases, with 13 bases separating them. Germline V gene lookup returns CDR1 LNHDA and CDR2 SQIVND (reference sequence). Material for sequencing was PBMCs. The rearrangement links TRBV19 to TRBJ2-7; D might be TRBD2 (6 bases). The TCR sequence derives from a woman aged 50 to 65 in good health and CMV-seropositive. This chain's CDR3 is CASTISGSSYEQYF. The CDR3 DNA is TGTGCCAGTACGATTAGCGGAAGCTCCTACGAGCAGTACTTC.